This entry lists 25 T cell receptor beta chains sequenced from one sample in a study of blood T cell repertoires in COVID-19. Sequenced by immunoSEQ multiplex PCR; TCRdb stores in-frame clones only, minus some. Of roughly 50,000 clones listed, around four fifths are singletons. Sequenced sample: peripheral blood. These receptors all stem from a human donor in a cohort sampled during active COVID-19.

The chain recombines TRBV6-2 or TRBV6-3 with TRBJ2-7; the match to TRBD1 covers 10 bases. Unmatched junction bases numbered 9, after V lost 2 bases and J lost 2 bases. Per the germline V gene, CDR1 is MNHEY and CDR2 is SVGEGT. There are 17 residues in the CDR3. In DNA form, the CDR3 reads TGTGCCAGCAGTTACCTGGGACAGGGGAGAGGGGCCTACGAGCAGTACTTC. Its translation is CASSYLGQGRGAYEQYF.

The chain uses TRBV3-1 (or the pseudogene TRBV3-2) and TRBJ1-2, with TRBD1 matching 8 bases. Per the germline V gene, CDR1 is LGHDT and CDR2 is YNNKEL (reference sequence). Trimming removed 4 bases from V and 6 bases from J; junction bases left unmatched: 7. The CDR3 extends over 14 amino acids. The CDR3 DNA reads TGTGCCAGCAGCCGTCAGGGGGCGCAAAATGGCTACACCTTC. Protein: CASSRQGAQNGYTF.

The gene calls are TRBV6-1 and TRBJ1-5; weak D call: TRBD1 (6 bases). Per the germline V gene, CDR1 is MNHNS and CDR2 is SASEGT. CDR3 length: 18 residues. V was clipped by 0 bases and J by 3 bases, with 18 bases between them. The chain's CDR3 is CASSEAWGGGAINQPQHF. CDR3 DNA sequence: TGTGCCAGCAGTGAAGCGTGGGGGGGCGGGGCGATCAATCAGCCCCAGCATTTT.

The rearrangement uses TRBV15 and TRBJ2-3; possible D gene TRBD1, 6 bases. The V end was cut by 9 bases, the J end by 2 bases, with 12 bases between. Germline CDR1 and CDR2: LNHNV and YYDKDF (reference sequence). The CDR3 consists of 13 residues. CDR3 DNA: TGTGCCACAACACAGGGCCTCACAGATACGCAGTATTTT. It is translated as CATTQGLTDTQYF.

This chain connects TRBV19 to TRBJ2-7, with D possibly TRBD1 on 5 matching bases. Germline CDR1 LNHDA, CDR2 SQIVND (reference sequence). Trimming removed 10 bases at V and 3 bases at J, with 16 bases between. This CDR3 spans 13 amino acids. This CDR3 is CATAPGRDYEQYF. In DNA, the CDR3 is TGTGCCACCGCCCCGGGCAGGGACTACGAGCAGTACTTC.

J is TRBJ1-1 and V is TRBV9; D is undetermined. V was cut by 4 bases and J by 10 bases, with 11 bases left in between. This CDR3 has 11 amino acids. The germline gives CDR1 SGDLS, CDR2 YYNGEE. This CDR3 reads CASSPSGGAFF. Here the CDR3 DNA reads TGTGCCAGCAGCCCTAGCGGTGGAGCTTTCTTT.

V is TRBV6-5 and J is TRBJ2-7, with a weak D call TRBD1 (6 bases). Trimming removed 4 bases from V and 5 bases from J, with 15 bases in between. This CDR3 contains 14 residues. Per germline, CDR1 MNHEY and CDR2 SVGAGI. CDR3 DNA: TGTGCCAGCAGTTGGGGCAGGGGTGTCGACGAGCAGTACTTC. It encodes CASSWGRGVDEQYF.

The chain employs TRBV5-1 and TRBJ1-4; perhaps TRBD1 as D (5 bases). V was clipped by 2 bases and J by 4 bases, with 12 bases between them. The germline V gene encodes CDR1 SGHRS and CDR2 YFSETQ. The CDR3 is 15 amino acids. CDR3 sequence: CASSFLGAGNEKLFF. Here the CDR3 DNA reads TGCGCCAGCAGCTTTTTAGGGGCCGGTAATGAAAAACTGTTTTTT.

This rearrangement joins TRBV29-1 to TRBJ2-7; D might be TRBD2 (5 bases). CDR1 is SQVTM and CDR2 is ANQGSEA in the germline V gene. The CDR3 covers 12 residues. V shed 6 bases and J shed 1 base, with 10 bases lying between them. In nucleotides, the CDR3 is TGCAGCGTCCGGACTGCGTCCTACGAGCAGTACTTC. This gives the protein CSVRTASYEQYF.

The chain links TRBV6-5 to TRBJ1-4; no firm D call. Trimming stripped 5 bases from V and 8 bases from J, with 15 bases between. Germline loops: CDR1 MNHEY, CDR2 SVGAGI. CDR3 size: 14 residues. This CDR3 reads CASSPGLEGEKLFF. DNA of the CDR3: TGTGCCAGCAGTCCCGGTCTCGAGGGAGAAAAACTGTTTTTT.

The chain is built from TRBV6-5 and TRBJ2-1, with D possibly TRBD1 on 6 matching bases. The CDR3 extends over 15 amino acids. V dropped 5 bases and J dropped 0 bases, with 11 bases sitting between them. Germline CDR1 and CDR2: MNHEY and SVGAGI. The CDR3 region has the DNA TGTGCCAGCAGTCTTGGACAGAGCTCCTACAATGAGCAGTTCTTC. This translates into CASSLGQSSYNEQFF.

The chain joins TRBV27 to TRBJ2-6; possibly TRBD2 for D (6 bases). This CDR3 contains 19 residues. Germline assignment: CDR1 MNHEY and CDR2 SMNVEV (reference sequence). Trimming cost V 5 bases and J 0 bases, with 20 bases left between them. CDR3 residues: CASSPHHKGLSSGANVLTF. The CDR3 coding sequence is TGTGCCAGCAGTCCCCACCACAAGGGACTGAGCTCTGGGGCCAACGTCCTGACTTTC.

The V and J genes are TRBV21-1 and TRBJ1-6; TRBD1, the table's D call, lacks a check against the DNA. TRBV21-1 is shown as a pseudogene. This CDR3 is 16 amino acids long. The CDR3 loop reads CASRIKPGHFNSPLHF. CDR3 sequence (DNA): TGTGCCAGCAGAATAAAACCGGGACATTTCAATTCACCCCTCCACTTT.

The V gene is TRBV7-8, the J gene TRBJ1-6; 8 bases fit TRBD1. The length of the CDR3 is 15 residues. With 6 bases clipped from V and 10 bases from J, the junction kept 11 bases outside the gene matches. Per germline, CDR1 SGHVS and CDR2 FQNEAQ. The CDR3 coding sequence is TGTGCCAGCAGAACAAGACAGGGGAGGTTCTCACCCCTCCACTTT. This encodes CASRTRQGRFSPLHF.

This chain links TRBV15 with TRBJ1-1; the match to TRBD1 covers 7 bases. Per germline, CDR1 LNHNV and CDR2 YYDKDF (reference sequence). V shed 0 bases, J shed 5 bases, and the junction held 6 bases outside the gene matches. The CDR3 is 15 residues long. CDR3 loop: CATSRDLKGATEAFF. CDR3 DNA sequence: TGTGCCACCAGCAGAGATTTGAAGGGGGCAACTGAAGCTTTCTTT.

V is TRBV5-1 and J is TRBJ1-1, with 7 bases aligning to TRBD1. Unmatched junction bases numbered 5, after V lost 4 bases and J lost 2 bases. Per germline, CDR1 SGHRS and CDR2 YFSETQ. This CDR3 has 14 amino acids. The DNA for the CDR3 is TGCGCCAGCAGCCCCGGGACAGCTAACACTGAAGCTTTCTTT. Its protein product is CASSPGTANTEAFF.

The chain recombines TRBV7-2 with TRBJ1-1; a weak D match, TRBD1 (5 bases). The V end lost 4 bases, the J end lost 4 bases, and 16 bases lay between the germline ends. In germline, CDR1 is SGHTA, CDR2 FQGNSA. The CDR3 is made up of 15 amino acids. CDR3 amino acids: CASSSSRVSGTEAFF. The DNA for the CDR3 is TGTGCCAGCAGCTCATCCAGGGTGTCGGGCACTGAAGCTTTCTTT.

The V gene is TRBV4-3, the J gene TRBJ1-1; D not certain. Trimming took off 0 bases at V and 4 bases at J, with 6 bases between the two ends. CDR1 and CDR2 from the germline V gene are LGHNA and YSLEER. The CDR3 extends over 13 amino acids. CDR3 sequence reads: CASSQDFRTEAFF. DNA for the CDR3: TGCGCCAGCAGCCAAGATTTCCGCACTGAAGCTTTCTTT.

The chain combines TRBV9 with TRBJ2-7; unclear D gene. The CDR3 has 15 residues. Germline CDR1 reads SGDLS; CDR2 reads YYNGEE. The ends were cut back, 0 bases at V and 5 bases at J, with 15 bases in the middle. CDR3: CASSVDRRPLHEQYF. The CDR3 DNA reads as TGTGCCAGCAGCGTAGACAGAAGACCCCTCCACGAGCAGTACTTC.

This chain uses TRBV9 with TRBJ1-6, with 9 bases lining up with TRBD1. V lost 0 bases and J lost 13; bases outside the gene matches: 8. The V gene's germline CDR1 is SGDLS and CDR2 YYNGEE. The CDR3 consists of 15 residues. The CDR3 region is CASSVGLGQGVPLHF. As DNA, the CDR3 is TGTGCCAGCAGCGTAGGACTGGGACAGGGTGTCCCCCTCCACTTT.

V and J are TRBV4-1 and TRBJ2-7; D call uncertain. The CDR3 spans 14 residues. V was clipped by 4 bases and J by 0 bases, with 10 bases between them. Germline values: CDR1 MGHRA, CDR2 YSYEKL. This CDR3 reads CASSLQTSSYEQYF. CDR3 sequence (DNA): TGCGCCAGCAGCCTTCAGACAAGCTCCTACGAGCAGTACTTC.

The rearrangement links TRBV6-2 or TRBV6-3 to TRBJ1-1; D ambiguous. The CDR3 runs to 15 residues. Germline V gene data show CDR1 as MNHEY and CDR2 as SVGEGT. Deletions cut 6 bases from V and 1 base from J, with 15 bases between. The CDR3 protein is CASSLYLEGNTEAFF. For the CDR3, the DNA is TGTGCCAGCAGCCTTTATCTTGAGGGGAACACTGAAGCTTTCTTT.

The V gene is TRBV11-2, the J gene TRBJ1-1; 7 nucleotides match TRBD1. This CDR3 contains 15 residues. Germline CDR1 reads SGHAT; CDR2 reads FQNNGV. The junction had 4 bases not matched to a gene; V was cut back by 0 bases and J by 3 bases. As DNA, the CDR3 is TGTGCCAGCAGCTTAGAAGGGACAGACGACACTGAAGCTTTCTTT. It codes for CASSLEGTDDTEAFF. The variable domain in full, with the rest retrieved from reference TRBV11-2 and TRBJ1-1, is EAGVAQSPRYKIIEKRQSVAFWCNPISGHATLYWYQQILGQGPKLLIQFQNNGVVDDSQLPKDRFSAERLKGVDSTLKIQPAKLEDSAVYLCASSLEGTDDTEAFFGQGTRLTVV.

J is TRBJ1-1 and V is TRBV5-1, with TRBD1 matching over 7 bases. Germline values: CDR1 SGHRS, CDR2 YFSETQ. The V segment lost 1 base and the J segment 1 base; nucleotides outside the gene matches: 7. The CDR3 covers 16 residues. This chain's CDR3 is CASSLSQTGANTEAFF. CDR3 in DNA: TGCGCCAGCAGCTTGTCCCAAACAGGGGCGAACACTGAAGCTTTCTTT.

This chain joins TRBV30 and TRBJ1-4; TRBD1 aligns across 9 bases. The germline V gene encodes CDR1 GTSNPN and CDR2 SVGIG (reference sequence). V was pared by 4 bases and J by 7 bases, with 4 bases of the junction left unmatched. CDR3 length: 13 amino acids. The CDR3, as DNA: TGTGCCTGGAACAGGGGGCGGACTGAAAAACTGTTTTTT. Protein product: CAWNRGRTEKLFF.